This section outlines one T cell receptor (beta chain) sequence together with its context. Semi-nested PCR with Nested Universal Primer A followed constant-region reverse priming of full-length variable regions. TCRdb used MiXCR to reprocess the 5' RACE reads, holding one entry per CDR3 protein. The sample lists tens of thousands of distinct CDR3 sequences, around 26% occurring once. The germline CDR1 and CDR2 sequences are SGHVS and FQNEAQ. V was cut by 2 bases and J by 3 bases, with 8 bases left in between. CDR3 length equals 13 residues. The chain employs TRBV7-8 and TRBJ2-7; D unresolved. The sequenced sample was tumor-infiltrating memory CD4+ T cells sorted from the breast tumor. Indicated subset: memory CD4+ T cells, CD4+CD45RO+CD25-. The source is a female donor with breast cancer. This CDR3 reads CASSLMLDYEQYF. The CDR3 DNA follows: TGTGCCAGCAGCTTAATGTTGGACTACGAGCAGTACTTC.